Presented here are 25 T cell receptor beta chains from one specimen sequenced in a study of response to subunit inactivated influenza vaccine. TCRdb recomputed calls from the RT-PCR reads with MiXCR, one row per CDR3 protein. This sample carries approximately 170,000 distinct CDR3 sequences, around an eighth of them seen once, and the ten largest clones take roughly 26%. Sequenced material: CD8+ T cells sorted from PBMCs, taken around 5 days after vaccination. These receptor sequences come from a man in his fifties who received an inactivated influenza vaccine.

The CDR3 DNA is TGTGCCAGCAGCTCTGGGACTAACAACAATGAGCAGTTCTTC. It encodes CASSSGTNNNEQFF. This chain links TRBV9 with TRBJ2-1; 7 positions match TRBD2. CDR1 SGDLS and CDR2 YYNGEE come from the germline V gene. With 4 bases clipped from V and 5 bases from J, the junction kept 6 bases outside the gene matches. The CDR3 totals 14 residues.

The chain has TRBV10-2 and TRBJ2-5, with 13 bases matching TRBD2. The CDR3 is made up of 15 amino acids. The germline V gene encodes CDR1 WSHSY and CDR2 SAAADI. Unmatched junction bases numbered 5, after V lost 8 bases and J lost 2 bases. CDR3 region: CASGRTSGGQETQYF. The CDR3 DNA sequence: TGCGCCAGCGGAAGGACTAGCGGGGGACAAGAGACCCAGTACTTC.

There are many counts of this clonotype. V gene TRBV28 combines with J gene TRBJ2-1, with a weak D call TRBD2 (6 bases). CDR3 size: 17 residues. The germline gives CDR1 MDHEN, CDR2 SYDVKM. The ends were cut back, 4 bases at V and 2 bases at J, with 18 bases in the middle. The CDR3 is CASSSLGGGTPYNEQFF. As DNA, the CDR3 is TGTGCCAGCAGTTCTTTGGGAGGCGGGACCCCCTACAATGAGCAGTTCTTC.

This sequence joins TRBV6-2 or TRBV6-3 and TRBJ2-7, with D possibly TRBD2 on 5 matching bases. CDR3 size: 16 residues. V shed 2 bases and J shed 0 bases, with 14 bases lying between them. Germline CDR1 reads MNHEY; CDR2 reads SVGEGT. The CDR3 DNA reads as TGTGCCAGCAGTTACCCGAGGTGGGAGCACTCCTACGAGCAGTACTTC. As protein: CASSYPRWEHSYEQYF.

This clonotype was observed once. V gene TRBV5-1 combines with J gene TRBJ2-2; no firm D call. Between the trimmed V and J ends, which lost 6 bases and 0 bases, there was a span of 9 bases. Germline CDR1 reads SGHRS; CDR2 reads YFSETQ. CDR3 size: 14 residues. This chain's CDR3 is CASMFETNTGELFF. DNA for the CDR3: TGCGCCAGCATGTTTGAGACGAACACCGGGGAGCTGTTTTTT. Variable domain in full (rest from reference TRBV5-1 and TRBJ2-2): KAGVTQTPRYLIKTRGQQVTLSCSPISGHRSVSWYQQTPGQGLQFLFEYFSETQRNKGNFPGRFSGRQFSNSRSEMNVSTLELGDSALYLCASMFETNTGELFFGEGSRLTVL.

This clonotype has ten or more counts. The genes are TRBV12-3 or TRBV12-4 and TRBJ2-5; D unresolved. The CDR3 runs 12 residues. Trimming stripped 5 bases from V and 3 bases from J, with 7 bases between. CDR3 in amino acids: CASSPLEETQYF. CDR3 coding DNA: TGTGCCAGCAGTCCCCTCGAAGAGACCCAGTACTTC.

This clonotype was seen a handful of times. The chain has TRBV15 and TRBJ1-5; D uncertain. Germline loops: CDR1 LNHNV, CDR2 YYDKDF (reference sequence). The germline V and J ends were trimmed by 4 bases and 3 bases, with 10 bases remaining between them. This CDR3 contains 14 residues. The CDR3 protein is CATSKWQDNQPQHF. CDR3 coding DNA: TGTGCCACCAGCAAGTGGCAGGACAATCAGCCCCAGCATTTT.

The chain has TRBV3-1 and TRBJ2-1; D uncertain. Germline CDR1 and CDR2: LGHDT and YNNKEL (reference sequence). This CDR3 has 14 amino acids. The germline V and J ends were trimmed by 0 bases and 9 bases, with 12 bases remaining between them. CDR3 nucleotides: TGTGCCAGCAGCCAAGATTCCCCTCTCGGTGAGCAGTTCTTC. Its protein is CASSQDSPLGEQFF.

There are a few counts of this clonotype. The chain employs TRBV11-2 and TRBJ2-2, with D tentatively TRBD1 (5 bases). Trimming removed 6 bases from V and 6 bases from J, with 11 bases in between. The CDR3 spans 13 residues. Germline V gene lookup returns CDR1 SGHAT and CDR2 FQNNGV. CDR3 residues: CASRGAWAGELFF. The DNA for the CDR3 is TGTGCCAGCAGAGGGGCCTGGGCCGGGGAGCTGTTTTTT.

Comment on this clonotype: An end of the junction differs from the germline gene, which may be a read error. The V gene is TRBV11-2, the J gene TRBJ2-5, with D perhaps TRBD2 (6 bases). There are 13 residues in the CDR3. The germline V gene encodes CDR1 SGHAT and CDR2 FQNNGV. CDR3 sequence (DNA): TGTGCCACCAGCTTGGGCGGGGAAGAGACCCAGTACTTC. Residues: CATSLGGEETQYF.

The CDR3 here is CASSLRQGGSTDTQYF. In DNA form, the CDR3 reads TGTGCCAGCAGCTTAAGACAGGGAGGGAGCACAGATACGCAGTATTTT. This rearrangement joins TRBV7-8 to TRBJ2-3, with D perhaps assigned TRBD1 or TRBD2 (7 bases each). V was clipped by 2 bases and J by 0 bases, with 12 bases between them. The CDR3 has 16 residues. Germline-derived CDR1 and CDR2 are SGHVS and FQNEAQ.

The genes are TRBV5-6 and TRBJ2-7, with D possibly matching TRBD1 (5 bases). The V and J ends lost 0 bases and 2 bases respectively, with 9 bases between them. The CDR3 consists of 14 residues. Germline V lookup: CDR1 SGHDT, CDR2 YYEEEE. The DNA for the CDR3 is TGTGCCAGCAGCTTGGCGACAGTTCCCTACGAGCAGTACTTC. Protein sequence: CASSLATVPYEQYF.

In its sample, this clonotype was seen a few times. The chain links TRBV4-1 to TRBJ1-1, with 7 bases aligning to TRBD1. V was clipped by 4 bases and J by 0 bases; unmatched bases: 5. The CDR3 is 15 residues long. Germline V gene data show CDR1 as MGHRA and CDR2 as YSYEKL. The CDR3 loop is CASSPSGTVNTEAFF. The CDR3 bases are TGCGCCAGCAGCCCCTCCGGGACAGTGAACACTGAAGCTTTCTTT.

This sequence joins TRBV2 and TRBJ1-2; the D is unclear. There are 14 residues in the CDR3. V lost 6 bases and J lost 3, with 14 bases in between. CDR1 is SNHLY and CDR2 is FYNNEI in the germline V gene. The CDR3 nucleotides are TGTGCCAGCAGATCTATAGTTCTTTACTATGGCTACACCTTC. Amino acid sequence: CASRSIVLYYGYTF.

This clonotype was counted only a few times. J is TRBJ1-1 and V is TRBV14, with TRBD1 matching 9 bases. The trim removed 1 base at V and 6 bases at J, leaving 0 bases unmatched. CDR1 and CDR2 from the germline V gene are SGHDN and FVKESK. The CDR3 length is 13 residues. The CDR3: CASSQGTGAEAFF. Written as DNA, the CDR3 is TGTGCCAGCAGCCAAGGGACAGGGGCTGAAGCTTTCTTT. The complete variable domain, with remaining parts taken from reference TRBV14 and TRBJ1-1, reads EAGVTQFPSHSVIEKGQTVTLRCDPISGHDNLYWYRRVMGKEIKFLLHFVKESKQDESGMPNNRFLAERTGGTYSTLKVQPAELEDSGVYFCASSQGTGAEAFFGQGTRLTVV.

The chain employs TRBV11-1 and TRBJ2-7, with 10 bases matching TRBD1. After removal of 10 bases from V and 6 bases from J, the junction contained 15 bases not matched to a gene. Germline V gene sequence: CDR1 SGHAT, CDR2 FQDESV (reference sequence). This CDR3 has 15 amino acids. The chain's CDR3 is CATHPGTGVFSEQYF. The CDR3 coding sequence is TGTGCCACCCACCCCGGGACAGGGGTTTTCTCCGAGCAGTACTTC. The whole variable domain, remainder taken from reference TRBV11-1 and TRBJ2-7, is EAEVAQSPRYKITEKSQAVAFWCDPISGHATLYWYRQILGQGPELLVQFQDESVVDDSQLPKDRFSAERLKGVDSTLKIQPAELGDSAMYLCATHPGTGVFSEQYFGPGTRLTVT.

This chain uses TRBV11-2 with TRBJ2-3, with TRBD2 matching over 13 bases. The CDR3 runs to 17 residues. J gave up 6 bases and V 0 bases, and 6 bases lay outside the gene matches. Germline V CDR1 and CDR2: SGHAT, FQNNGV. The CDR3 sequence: CASSLDPLAGGPDTQYF. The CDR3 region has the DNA TGTGCCAGCAGCTTAGATCCACTAGCGGGGGGGCCGGATACGCAGTATTTT.

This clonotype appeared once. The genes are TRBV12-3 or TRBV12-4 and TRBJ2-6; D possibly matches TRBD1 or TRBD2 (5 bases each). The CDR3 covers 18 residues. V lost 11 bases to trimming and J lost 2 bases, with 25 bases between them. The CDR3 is CALSWDGAIVPGANVLTF. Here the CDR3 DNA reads TGTGCCCTCAGTTGGGACGGAGCCATAGTCCCTGGGGCCAACGTCCTGACTTTC.

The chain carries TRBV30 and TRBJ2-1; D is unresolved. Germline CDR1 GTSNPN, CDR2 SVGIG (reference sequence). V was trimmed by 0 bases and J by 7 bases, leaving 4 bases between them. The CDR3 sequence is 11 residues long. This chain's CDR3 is CAWSVHNEQFF. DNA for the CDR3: TGTGCCTGGAGTGTACATAATGAGCAGTTCTTC.

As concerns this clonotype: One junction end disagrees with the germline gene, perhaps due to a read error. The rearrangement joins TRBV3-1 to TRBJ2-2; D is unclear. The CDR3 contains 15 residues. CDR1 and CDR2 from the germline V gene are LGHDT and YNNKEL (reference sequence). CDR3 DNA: TGTGCCTCCTCCCAGCTGACTCTGAACACCAGGGAGCTGTTTTTT. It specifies CASSQLTLNTRELFF.

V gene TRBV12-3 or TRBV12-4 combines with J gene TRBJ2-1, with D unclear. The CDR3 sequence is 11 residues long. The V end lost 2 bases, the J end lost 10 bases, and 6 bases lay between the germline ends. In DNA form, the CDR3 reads TGTGCCAGCAGTTTATACGGAGAGCAGTTCTTC. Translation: CASSLYGEQFF.

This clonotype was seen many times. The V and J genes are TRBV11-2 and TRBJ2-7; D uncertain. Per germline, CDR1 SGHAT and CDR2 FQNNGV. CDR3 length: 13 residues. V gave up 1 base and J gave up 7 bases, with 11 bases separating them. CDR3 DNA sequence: TGTGCCAGCAGCTTAGGGTATGGAGTTGAGCAGTACTTC. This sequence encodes CASSLGYGVEQYF. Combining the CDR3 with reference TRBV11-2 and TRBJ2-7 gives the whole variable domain EAGVAQSPRYKIIEKRQSVAFWCNPISGHATLYWYQQILGQGPKLLIQFQNNGVVDDSQLPKDRFSAERLKGVDSTLKIQPAKLEDSAVYLCASSLGYGVEQYFGPGTRLTVT.

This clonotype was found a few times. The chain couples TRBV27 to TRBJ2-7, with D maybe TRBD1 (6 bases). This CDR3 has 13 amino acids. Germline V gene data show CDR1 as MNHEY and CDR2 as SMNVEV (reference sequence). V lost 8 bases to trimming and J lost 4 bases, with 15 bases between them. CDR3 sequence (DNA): TGTGCCAGCCGGCAGGGGTTCGGATACGAGCAGTACTTC. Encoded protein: CASRQGFGYEQYF.

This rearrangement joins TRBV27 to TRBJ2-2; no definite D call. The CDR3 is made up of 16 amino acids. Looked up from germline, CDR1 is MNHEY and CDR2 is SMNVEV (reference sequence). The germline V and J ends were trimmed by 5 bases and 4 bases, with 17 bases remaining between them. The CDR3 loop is CASSPLYGFGTGELFF. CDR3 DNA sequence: TGTGCCAGCAGTCCCCTCTATGGGTTTGGCACCGGGGAGCTGTTTTTT.

CDR3 sequence: CASSRLGSGNTIYF. CDR3 nucleotides: TGCGCCAGCAGCCGTTTGGGGTCTGGAAACACCATATATTTT. The rearrangement uses TRBV4-3 and TRBJ1-3; D gene unclear. Trimming cost V 4 bases and J 1 base, with 8 bases left between them. Germline loops: CDR1 LGHNA, CDR2 YSLEER. The CDR3 covers 14 residues.